This note documents a single TCR beta chain sequence. There are many counts of this clonotype. What antigen it recognizes has not been identified. Qualities for individual bases were not recorded, and no much larger clone is one base off. The data stem from a study of regulatory T cells in long-lasting Graves disease (dated by TCRdb to the early 2020s). For context, the study as a whole: Patients with newly diagnosed Graves' disease had been on antithyroid drugs for under 3 months. A total of roughly 35 samples underwent TCR sequencing: about 13 from persistent and roughly 20 from newly diagnosed Graves' disease patients. Patients with persistent Graves' disease were compared with patients with newly diagnosed Graves' disease using TCR sequencing and RNA sequencing of peripheral blood. The study was conducted in China and was registered as a clinical trial. Points the paper makes about the study in general: Preferential use of TRBV28, TRBJ1-2 and TRBJ2-5 was observed in persistent disease, whereas TRBV20-1 and TRBJ2-1 were favored in newly diagnosed disease. Compared with newly diagnosed patients, patients with persistent Graves' disease had lower TCR Shannon entropy and fewer highly expanded clones, which suggests clonal expansion. Sequencing and analysis were restricted to the TCR beta chain. Peripheral blood alone was examined, since thyroid tissue, which constituted the primary lesion, could not be accessed. A larger number of public clonotypes was shared among persistent patients (about 2,700) than among newly diagnosed patients (around 970). The small sample size was acknowledged by the authors as a limitation that may reduce accuracy.

The germline V gene (reference sequence) supplies CDR1 SEHNR and CDR2 FQNEAQ. Measured from the cysteine to the phenylalanine, the CDR3 is 15 residues long. Just CDR3 DNA is preserved here, 45 bases in frame from base 1. A distance of 11 bases separates the germline ends of V and J, which lose 5 bases and 0 bases respectively. The library came from multiplex PCR. The sequencer was an Illumina HiSeq 4000. TCR beta libraries were built with iRepertoire HTBI primers and Arm-PCR amplification of CDR3 regions. Gel purification was performed on PCR products prior to sequencing. The authors' analysis ran thus. Gene usage analysis of CDR3 amino acid clonotypes used the roughly 60 TRBV and more than 13 TRBJ segments found across samples. COPE and FqMerger were used to merge filtered high-quality paired reads into contigs. BLAST was used to align contigs to IMGT TRBV, TRBD and TRBJ reference genes, and CDR3 was defined according to IMGT. Any clonotype with a frequency above 0.1% was counted as a highly expanded clone. Shannon entropy was used to measure repertoire diversity, and the Gini coefficient was used to measure V-J evenness. Public clonotypes were defined as clonotypes shared by more than one individual. TCRdb's own reprocessing of the public reads used fastp at Q25 and MiXCR and kept productive beta chains. Rows with one shared CDR3 protein collapse into an entry with the most common genes and DNA. The V and J calls shown here were made by TCRdb, not taken from the authors' results. The sample table records hundreds of thousands of distinct CDR3 sequences; about 16% of these occur just once. The top ten clones comprise about 18% of the sample.

What this sample's time point label stands for: newly diagnosed GD, antithyroid drugs for less than 3 months. RNA was extracted from PBMCs in TRIzol for both TCR sequencing and RNA sequencing. Graves' disease was diagnosed according to American Thyroid Association guidelines. Recruitment of patients was carried out at an endocrinology department in Xi'an, China. From each patient, about 9 milliliters of peripheral blood was collected into an EDTA anticoagulant tube. PBMCs were isolated by Ficoll Paque Plus density gradient separation without further T cell sorting. An Agilent 2100 Bioanalyzer and agarose gel were used to check RNA quality, while a NanoDrop 2000 measured RNA concentration. These sequences were also reported in another study, on T cells in Graves' hyperthyroidism and ophthalmopathy. The second study's paper adds: Stable Graves' hyperthyroidism was defined as no progression to ophthalmopathy during 18 months of follow-up. The hyperthyroidism patients were between 18 and 65 years old and newly diagnosed, with a disease duration of less than 2 months. The study excluded patients with uncontrolled infections, other autoimmune diseases, pregnancy or lactation. Diagnoses were based on clinical symptoms, serum thyroxine and TRAb, thyroid ultrasound and orbital computed tomography. The TCR CDR3 was subjected to a first round of RT-PCR using the HTBI primer set and the Qiagen OneStep RT-PCR kit. Most expanded thyroid clonotypes (frequency above 0.001) were also detected in blood, suggesting blood repertoires may reflect thyroid immune responses. Ophthalmopathy was separated from stable hyperthyroidism by a 13 V-J signature model, with around 90% sensitivity and 81% to 83% specificity obtained in cross-validation and 80%/75% obtained in testing. In validation, the model predicted progression to ophthalmopathy a median of about 6.5 months before onset, with roughly 70% sensitivity and 72.22% specificity. To identify TCR V-J signatures that set the groups apart, the researchers used a discovery cohort of 100 patients, made up of under 45 with Graves' ophthalmopathy and 57 with stable Graves' hyperthyroidism. Prospective prediction of ophthalmopathy was tested in an independent validation cohort of fewer than 20 hyperthyroidism patients and 17 patients who later progressed to ophthalmopathy. For training and testing, the 80 to 100 patients in the discovery cohort were randomly divided in a 7:3 ratio. In addition, the study compared T-cell repertoires in thyroid tissue and in blood from about six Graves' hyperthyroidism patients. Following sampling, methimazole starting at 30 mg daily was given to hyperthyroidism patients, and high-dose intravenous methylprednisolone was given to ophthalmopathy patients. Libraries were constructed in a second round of multiplex PCR, after which size selection and purification were carried out. Libraries were sequenced paired-end with 100 bp reads on an Illumina HiSeq2000. SOAPnuke was used to process the raw data, throwing out any read that contained adapters or uncalled bases, had a mean Phred below 15, or lacked an exact constant-primer or identifier match. COPE v1.2.5 was used to merge the high-quality paired reads, and each unique nucleotide sequence was defined as a clonotype. MiTCR v1.1 was used to align clonotypes to the IMGT TRBV, TRBD and TRBJ reference segments. Only V-J combinations with frequency above 0.0001, covering about 99% of repertoires, were analysed. A TCS score was defined as the ratio between F50 (clonal expansion) and ExV (chaos), using BLOSUM62-based TCRdist between CDR3 peptides within each V-J. Welch's t-statistics and random forest reduced 450 to 600 V-J features to 13, which were used in a naive Bayes classifier (R e1071). No statistical method was used to set the sample size in advance, and investigators knew the group allocation. TCR Vbeta CDR3 sequencing of around 130 peripheral blood samples (fewer than 45 ophthalmopathy, 75 to 85 hyperthyroidism and approximately 17 progressor patients) is reported in the paper.

This clonotype was sampled from a woman in her twenties or thirties with Graves disease. Donor details come from another sample of the same person, matched by shared clones. The material was peripheral blood mononuclear cells (PBMCs), obtained at new diagnosis, from a patient treated with antithyroid drugs. The chain employs TRBV7-9 and TRBJ2-1; the D gene lacks a confident call. The encoded CDR3 is CASSTRASSYNEQFF. The sequence in DNA is TGTGCCAGCAGCACCCGGGCCAGCTCCTACAATGAGCAGTTCTTC.